Many counts were recorded for the clone carrying this T cell receptor (beta chain). This entry belongs to a study of response to subunit inactivated influenza vaccine. TCRdb recomputed calls from the RT-PCR reads with MiXCR, one row per CDR3 protein. The profile covers about 570,000 distinct CDR3 sequences, with 11% appearing a single time and about 11% taken by the ten largest. Germline V gene sequence: CDR1 SGHDN, CDR2 FVKESK. The ends were cut back, 5 bases at V and 4 bases at J, with 15 bases in the middle. CDR3 length: 15 residues. The sample was also reused in another study, on T cells expressing NK-cell markers. From that paper: A 5'RACE template switching approach incorporating UMIs was used to make TCR beta cDNA. Each TCR beta repertoire originated in sorted T cells that were CD3+CD56+NKG2C+, CD3+CD56+NKG2C- or CD3+CD56-NKG2C+. Seven of the eight sequenced donors were HCMV-seropositive; one was seronegative. About 6 donors had dominant NKG2C+ clonotypes that comprised roughly 1.0-7.5% of their CD8+ T cells. Four of the donors also had these clonotypes leading their CD3+CD56-NKG2C+ fraction.

Sequenced here: PBMCs from blood, sampled on the day of vaccination. The source of this sequence is a man between 50 and 59 years old who received an inactivated influenza vaccine. The V and J genes are TRBV14 and TRBJ2-1; D uncertain. The CDR3 spells CASSDKWTPYNEQFF. DNA for the CDR3: TGTGCCAGCAGCGATAAATGGACGCCATACAATGAGCAGTTCTTC.